Following are 8 T cell receptor beta chains from one sample sequenced in a study of T cells in Graves' hyperthyroidism and ophthalmopathy. From RNA transcripts, TCR beta CDR3 regions were amplified. The HTBI primer set was used in a first-round RT-PCR of the TCR CDR3. TCRdb fed the multiplex PCR reads into MiXCR, producing one record per CDR3 protein. The sample lists under 300,000 distinct CDR3 sequences; about 20% were seen once. Sequenced input: blood. The source of these receptors is a man aged 30-40 years with Graves' ophthalmopathy.

Here the CDR3 reads CASSELWGGAGNTIYF. CDR3 nucleotide sequence: TGTGCCAGCAGTGAACTGTGGGGGGGCGCTGGAAACACCATATATTTT. The chain uses TRBV6-1 and TRBJ1-3; tentative D call: TRBD1 (6 bases). The CDR3 extends over 16 amino acids. Trimming took 2 bases from V and 2 from J, leaving 13 bases between them. Germline CDR1 reads MNHNS; CDR2 reads SASEGT.

The V call is TRBV5-6, the J call TRBJ2-3; the match to TRBD2 covers 7 bases. J gave up 3 bases and V 2 bases, and 6 bases lay outside the gene matches. CDR1 is SGHDT and CDR2 is YYEEEE in the germline V gene. The CDR3 consists of 15 residues. The CDR3 nucleotides are TGTGCCAGCAGCTTTGGCGGGAGAGGGACAGATACGCAGTATTTT. Its protein is CASSFGGRGTDTQYF.

The chain carries TRBV7-9 and TRBJ2-2; D remains ambiguous. The V and J ends lost 1 base and 0 bases respectively, with 6 bases between them. This CDR3 contains 15 residues. Germline assignment: CDR1 SEHNR and CDR2 FQNEAQ (reference sequence). The CDR3 bases are TGTGCCAGCAGCTTAGGAGAGACGAACACCGGGGAGCTGTTTTTT. Its translation: CASSLGETNTGELFF. Supplemented by reference TRBV7-9 and TRBJ2-2, the full variable domain reads DTGVSQNPRHKITKRGQNVTFRCDPISEHNRLYWYRQTLGQGPEFLTYFQNEAQLEKSRLLSDRFSAERPKGSFSTLEIQRTEQGDSAMYLCASSLGETNTGELFFGEGSRLTVL.

This clonotype showed up many times. The J gene is TRBJ2-7, the V gene TRBV20-1; D not certain. The V gene lost 3 bases and the J gene lost 0 bases, with 12 bases spanning the gap. Germline V gene data show CDR1 as DFQATT and CDR2 as SNEGSKA (reference sequence). The CDR3 has 14 amino acids. CDR3 coding DNA: TGCAGTGCTAGTAGTCCCAGTTCCTCCTACGAGCAGTACTTC. As protein: CSASSPSSSYEQYF.

In the case of this clonotype: This may come from a read error, since a much larger clone is one base off. The chain joins TRBV28 to TRBJ1-1, with no clear D. V was cut by 2 bases and J by 4 bases, with 20 bases left in between. The CDR3 spans 17 residues. Germline lookup yields CDR1 MDHEN and CDR2 SYDVKM. This CDR3 is CASSLVSAEGVGTEAFF. DNA for the CDR3: TGTGCCAGCAGTTTAGTGTCCGCGGAGGGTGTCGGCACTGAAGCTTTCTTT.

A single count supports this clonotype. This may be a read error, as it is one base from a much larger clone. The chain links TRBV12-3 or TRBV12-4 to TRBJ1-5, with unresolved D. There are 14 residues in the CDR3. Trimming shortened V by 5 bases and J by 9 bases, and 17 bases separated the two germline ends. CDR3: CASSQDGSQGPQHF. The CDR3 DNA reads TGTGCCAGCAGTCAAGACGGTTCCCAAGGGCCCCAGCATTTT.

The CDR3 loop reads CASSLVPDNNSPLHF. Here the CDR3 DNA reads TGCGCCAGCAGCTTGGTGCCGGATAATAATTCACCCCTCCACTTT. The chain recombines TRBV5-1 with TRBJ1-6; the D is unclear. Per the germline V gene, CDR1 is SGHRS and CDR2 is YFSETQ. Trimming removed 0 bases at V and 5 bases at J, with 9 bases between. CDR3 length: 15 residues. Combining the CDR3 with reference TRBV5-1 and TRBJ1-6 gives the whole variable domain KAGVTQTPRYLIKTRGQQVTLSCSPISGHRSVSWYQQTPGQGLQFLFEYFSETQRNKGNFPGRFSGRQFSNSRSEMNVSTLELGDSALYLCASSLVPDNNSPLHFGNGTRLTVT.

The rearrangement joins TRBV20-1 to TRBJ1-2, with unresolved D. The CDR3 consists of 13 residues. CDR1 and CDR2 from the germline V gene are DFQATT and SNEGSKA (reference sequence). CDR3 coding DNA: TGCAGCGTCCCCCGGAGAGAGGACTATGGCTACACCTTC. This encodes CSVPRREDYGYTF.